This record covers a single TCR beta chain. Its target is not known. Some clones are missing from TCRdb's copy, which holds only in-frame ones; the method was immunoSEQ multiplex PCR. The sample lists about 8,100 clones; about two thirds were seen once. These data come from a study of chemoradiotherapy in HPV16-positive cancers. After removal of 0 bases from V and 2 bases from J, the junction contained 8 bases not matched to a gene. The germline gives CDR1 LGHNA, CDR2 YNFKEQ. The CDR3 sequence is 18 residues long. Study-wide findings and caveats: During treatment, candidate HPV-specific clones and E7-related motifs expanded in tumor.

The sequence derives from a human donor with HPV-associated anogenital cancer. This sequence joins TRBV4-2 and TRBJ2-3, with 10 nucleotides matching TRBD2. This material was acquired from a patient who underwent chemoradiotherapy. CDR3 region: CASSQERLLAGYTDTQYF. CDR3 in DNA: TGTGCCAGCAGCCAAGAACGGTTACTAGCGGGGTACACAGATACGCAGTATTTT.